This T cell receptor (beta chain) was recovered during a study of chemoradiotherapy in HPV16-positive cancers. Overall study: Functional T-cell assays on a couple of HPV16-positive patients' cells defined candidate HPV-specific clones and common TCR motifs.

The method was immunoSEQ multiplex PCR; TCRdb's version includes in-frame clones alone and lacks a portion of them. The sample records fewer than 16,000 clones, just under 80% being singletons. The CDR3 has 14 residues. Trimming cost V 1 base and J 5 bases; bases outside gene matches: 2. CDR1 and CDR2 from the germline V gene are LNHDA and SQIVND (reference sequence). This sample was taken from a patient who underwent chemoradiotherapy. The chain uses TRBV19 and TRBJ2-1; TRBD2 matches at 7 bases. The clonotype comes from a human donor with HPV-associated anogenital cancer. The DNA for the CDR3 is TGTGCCAGTAGTATAGCGGGGGGAGACAATGAGCAGTTCTTC. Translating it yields CASSIAGGDNEQFF.